Listed below are T cell receptor beta chains from one sample, sequenced in a study of CD8+ T cells in alopecia areata. Only in-frame clones appear in the TCRdb table, and some are missing; sequencing was by immunoSEQ multiplex PCR. The profile shows approximately 180,000 clones, 50% to 75% of them singletons. Sequencing was performed on CD4+ T cells sorted from blood, taken at week 0. The receptors stem from a human donor with alopecia areata. The CDR3 runs from the conserved cysteine through the conserved F or W. A D gene is named only where the DNA matches it firmly. Rows give clone size only sometimes, using once, few, many, or a class for an expanded clone.

v_gene	d_gene	abundance	j_gene	CDR3aa	CDR3nt
TRBV6-6	-	-	TRBJ2-5	CASSYYGETQYF	TGTGCCAGCAGTTACTATGGGGAGACCCAGTACTTC
TRBV5-1	-	-	TRBJ1-2	CASSLQGEGYTF	TGCGCCAGCAGCCTACAGGGAGAAGGCTACACCTTC
TRBV5-1	-	-	TRBJ2-7	CASSLASATYEQYF	TGCGCCAGCAGCTTGGCCTCCGCAACCTACGAGCAGTACTTC
TRBV6-5	-	-	TRBJ1-2	CASCTIFSANYGYTF	TGTGCCAGCTGTACCATTTTCAGCGCTAACTATGGCTACACCTTC
TRBV6-5	-	-	TRBJ2-3	CASSFDWATDTQYF	TGTGCCAGCAGTTTCGATTGGGCCACAGATACGCAGTATTTT
TRBV7-9	-	-	TRBJ1-1	CASSGPGTENTEAFF	TGTGCCAGCAGCGGTCCCGGGACGGAGAACACTGAAGCTTTCTTT
TRBV6-1	-	-	TRBJ1-3	CASSLFDSGNTIYF	TGTGCCAGCAGTCTCTTTGACTCTGGAAACACCATATATTTT
TRBV30	-	-	TRBJ1-6	CAWDGRLNSPLHF	TGTGCCTGGGACGGACGGCTTAATTCACCCCTCCACTTT
TRBV4-2	TRBD2	-	TRBJ2-5	CASSQESGVQETQYF	TGTGCCAGCAGCCAAGAAAGCGGGGTTCAAGAGACCCAGTACTTC
TRBV7-2	-	-	TRBJ1-6	CASSPSGGGYSPLHF	TGTGCCAGCAGCCCTAGTGGGGGGGGCTATTCACCCCTCCACTTT
TRBV29-1	TRBD1	few	TRBJ1-4	CSVGGQGRNEKLFF	TGCAGCGTTGGCGGACAGGGTCGTAATGAAAAACTGTTTTTT
TRBV25-1	TRBD1	-	TRBJ1-1	CASRIGGMTEAFF	TGTGCCAGCAGGATAGGGGGCATGACTGAAGCTTTCTTT
TRBV27	-	-	TRBJ1-1	CASSSPGVNTEAFF	TGTGCCAGCAGTTCCCCAGGGGTAAACACTGAAGCTTTCTTT
TRBV7-9	-	few	TRBJ1-1	CASSLALTNEAFF	TGTGCCAGCAGCTTAGCCCTAACTAACGAAGCTTTCTTT
TRBV5-7	-	-	TRBJ1-2	CASSLAVPSSYGYTF	TGTGCCAGCAGCTTGGCTGTGCCCTCTTCCTATGGCTACACCTTC
TRBV4-1	-	-	TRBJ2-5	CASSQGRGSVETQYF	TGCGCCAGCAGCCAAGGCAGGGGCAGTGTAGAGACCCAGTACTTC
TRBV30	TRBD2	few	TRBJ2-5	CAWSQSSGGVYDF	TGTGCCTGGAGCCAATCTAGCGGGGGCGTCTACGACTTC
TRBV7-9	-	once	TRBJ1-2	CASSSESTRLWGYTF	TGTGCCAGCAGCTCCGAAAGCACCCGACTATGGGGCTACACCTTC
TRBV4-2	-	-	TRBJ2-7	CASSQTGEGEQYF	TGTGCCAGCAGCCAAACAGGGGAGGGAGAGCAGTACTTC
TRBV29-1	-	-	TRBJ2-5	CSVLPWETQYF	TGCAGCGTCCTCCCTTGGGAGACCCAGTACTTC
TRBV30	-	-	TRBJ2-2	CAWSGQLNTGELFF	TGTGCCTGGAGTGGCCAGTTGAACACCGGGGAGCTGTTTTTT
TRBV10-3	-	-	TRBJ2-5	CAISVQAGETQYF	TGTGCCATCAGTGTTCAAGCTGGAGAGACCCAGTACTTC
TRBV5-1	-	-	TRBJ2-5	CASSLESSIKYF	TGCGCCAGCAGCTTGGAGTCTTCCATCAAGTACTTC
TRBV23-1	-	-	TRBJ1-5	CASSQSWQGMGGNQPQHF	TGCGCCAGCAGTCAATCTTGGCAGGGAATGGGAGGCAATCAGCCCCAGCATTTT
TRBV20-1	-	-	TRBJ2-3	CSAALGDTQYF	TGCAGTGCCGCCCTCGGGGATACGCAGTATTTT
TRBV14	-	-	TRBJ2-7	CASSQDLAGEQYF	TGTGCCAGCAGCCAAGATCTGGCGGGCGAGCAGTACTTC
TRBV30	-	-	TRBJ1-1	CAWSRLPEAFF	TGTGCCTGGAGCCGCCTCCCTGAAGCTTTCTTT
TRBV12-5	TRBD1	-	TRBJ1-3	CASGLSGGSGNTIYF	TGTGCTAGTGGTTTGTCAGGGGGCTCTGGAAACACCATATATTTT
TRBV18	-	few	TRBJ1-1	CASSVQARILNTEAFF	TGTGCCAGCTCGGTCCAGGCCCGGATCCTGAACACTGAAGCTTTCTTT
TRBV5-1	TRBD1	-	TRBJ2-1	CASSPGQGYNEQFF	TGCGCCAGCAGCCCAGGACAGGGCTACAATGAGCAGTTCTTC
TRBV14	-	-	TRBJ1-2	CASSQGSSVAYGYTF	TGTGCCAGCAGCCAAGGTAGTAGTGTGGCCTATGGCTACACCTTC
TRBV29-1	-	few	TRBJ2-1	CSVGTETYNEQFF	TGCAGCGTTGGCACGGAAACCTACAATGAGCAGTTCTTC
TRBV27	TRBD1	-	TRBJ2-6	CASSRQGFSGANVLTF	TGTGCCAGCAGTAGACAGGGTTTCTCTGGGGCCAACGTCCTGACTTTC
TRBV29-1	-	-	TRBJ1-2	CSASQGSGYTF	TGCAGCGCATCCCAGGGCTCTGGCTACACCTTC
TRBV9	TRBD2	-	TRBJ2-6	CASSRNPGTNSGANVLTF	TGTGCCAGCAGCAGAAACCCAGGGACTAACTCTGGGGCCAACGTCCTGACTTTC
TRBV29-1	-	few	TRBJ1-2	CSVEREAGYTF	TGCAGCGTTGAAAGGGAGGCTGGCTACACCTTC
TRBV6-6	-	few	TRBJ1-2	CASGEGYGYTF	TGTGCCAGCGGCGAGGGCTATGGCTACACCTTC
TRBV4-1	TRBD1	-	TRBJ2-7	CASSPGQGVYEQYF	TGCGCCAGCAGCCCCGGACAGGGAGTCTACGAGCAGTACTTC
TRBV5-1	-	-	TRBJ2-1	CASSLRLYNEQFF	TGCGCCAGCAGCTTGAGACTTTACAATGAGCAGTTCTTC
TRBV29-1	-	-	TRBJ1-1	CSVVGQEEAFF	TGCAGCGTTGTGGGCCAAGAAGAAGCTTTCTTT
TRBV11-1	-	-	TRBJ2-5	CASSPNVYRDSGQETQYF	TGTGCCAGCAGCCCAAACGTATACCGGGACAGCGGGCAAGAGACCCAGTACTTC